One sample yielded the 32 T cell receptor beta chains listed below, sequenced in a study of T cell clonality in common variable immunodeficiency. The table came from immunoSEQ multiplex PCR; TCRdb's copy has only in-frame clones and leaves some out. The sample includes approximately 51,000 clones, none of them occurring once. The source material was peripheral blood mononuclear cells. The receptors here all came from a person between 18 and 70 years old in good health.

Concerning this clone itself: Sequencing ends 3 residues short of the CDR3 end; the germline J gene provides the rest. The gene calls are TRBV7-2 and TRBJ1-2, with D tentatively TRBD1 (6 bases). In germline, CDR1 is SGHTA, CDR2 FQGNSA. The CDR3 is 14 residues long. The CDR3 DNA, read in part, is TGTGCCAGCAGCTCGGGACACAGCTCCTACGAC. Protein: CASSSGHSSYD. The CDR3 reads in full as CASSSGHSSYDYTF.

Partial CDR3 DNA: TGTGCCAGCGGATCGGGGGGGAATGAAAAA. Encoded protein: CASGSGGNEK. The whole CDR3 reads CASGSGGNEKLFF. The chain is built from TRBV5-8 and TRBJ1-4; TRBD1 is a possible D gene (5 bases). Read coverage stops 3 residues before the CDR3 terminus; the germline J gene supplies the remainder. This CDR3 is 13 amino acids long. V was pared by 7 bases and J by 5 bases, with 12 bases between. Germline-derived CDR1 and CDR2 are SGHTS and YDEGEE.

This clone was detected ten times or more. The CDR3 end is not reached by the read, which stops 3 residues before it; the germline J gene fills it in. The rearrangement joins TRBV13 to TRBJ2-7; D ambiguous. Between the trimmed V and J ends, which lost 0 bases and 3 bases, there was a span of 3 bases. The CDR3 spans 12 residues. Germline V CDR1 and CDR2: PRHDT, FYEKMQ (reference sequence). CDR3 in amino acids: CASSLGGYEQYF. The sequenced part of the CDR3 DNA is TGTGCCAGCAGCTTAGGAGGCTACGAG.

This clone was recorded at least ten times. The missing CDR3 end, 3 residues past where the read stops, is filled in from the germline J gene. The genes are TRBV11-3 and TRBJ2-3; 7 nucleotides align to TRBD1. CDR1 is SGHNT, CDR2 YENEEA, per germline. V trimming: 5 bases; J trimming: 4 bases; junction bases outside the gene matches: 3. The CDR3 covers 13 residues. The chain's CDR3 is CASSQGTADTQYF. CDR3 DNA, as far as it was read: TGTGCCAGCAGCCAAGGGACAGCAGATACG. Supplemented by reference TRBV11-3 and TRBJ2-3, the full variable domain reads EAGVVQSPRYKIIEKKQPVAFWCNPISGHNTLYWYLQNLGQGPELLIRYENEEAVDDSQLPKDRFSAERLKGVDSTLKIQPAELGDSAVYLCASSQGTADTQYFGPGTRLTVL.

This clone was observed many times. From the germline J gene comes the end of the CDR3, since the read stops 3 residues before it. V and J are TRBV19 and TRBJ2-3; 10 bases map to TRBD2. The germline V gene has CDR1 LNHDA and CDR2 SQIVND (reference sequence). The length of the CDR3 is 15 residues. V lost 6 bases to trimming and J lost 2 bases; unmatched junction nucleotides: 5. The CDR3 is CASRPLAGVTDTQYF. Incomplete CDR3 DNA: TGTGCCAGTAGGCCTCTAGCGGGGGTCACAGATACG.

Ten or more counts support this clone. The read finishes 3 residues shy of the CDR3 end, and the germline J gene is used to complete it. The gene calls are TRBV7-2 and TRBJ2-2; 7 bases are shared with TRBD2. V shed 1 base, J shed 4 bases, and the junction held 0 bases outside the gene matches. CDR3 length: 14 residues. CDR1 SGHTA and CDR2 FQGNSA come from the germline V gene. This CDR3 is CASSLGTSTGELFF. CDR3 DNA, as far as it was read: TGTGCCAGCAGCTTAGGGACTAGCACCGGGGAG.

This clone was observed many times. The chain's CDR3 is CAWRGQGGYTF. The sequenced part of the CDR3 DNA is TGTGCCTGGAGGGGGCAGGGAGGC. The J gene is TRBJ1-2, the V gene TRBV30; TRBD1 might be the D (5 bases). The read gets to within 3 residues of the CDR3 end, and the germline J gene fills in the rest. The CDR3 runs to 11 residues. The germline CDR1 and CDR2 sequences are GTSNPN and SVGIG (reference sequence).

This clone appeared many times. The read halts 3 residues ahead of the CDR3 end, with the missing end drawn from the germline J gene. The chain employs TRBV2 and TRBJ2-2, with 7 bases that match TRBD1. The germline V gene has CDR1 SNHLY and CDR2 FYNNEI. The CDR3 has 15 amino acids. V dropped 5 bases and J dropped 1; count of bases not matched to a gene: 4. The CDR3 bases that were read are TGTGCCAGCAGTTTCGACAGGGTGAACACCGGGGAG. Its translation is CASSFDRVNTGE. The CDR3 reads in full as CASSFDRVNTGELFF.

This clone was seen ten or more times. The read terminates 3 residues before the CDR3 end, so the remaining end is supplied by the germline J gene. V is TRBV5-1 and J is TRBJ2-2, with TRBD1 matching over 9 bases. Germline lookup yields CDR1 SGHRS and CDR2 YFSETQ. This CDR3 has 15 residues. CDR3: CASSFLDRGGSPLFF. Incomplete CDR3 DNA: TGCGCCAGCAGTTTCCTCGACAGGGGGGGATCACCG.

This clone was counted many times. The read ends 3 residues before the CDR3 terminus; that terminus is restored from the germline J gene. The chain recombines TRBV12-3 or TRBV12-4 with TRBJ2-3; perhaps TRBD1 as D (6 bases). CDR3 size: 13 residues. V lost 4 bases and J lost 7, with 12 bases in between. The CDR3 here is CASSSGQLNTQYF. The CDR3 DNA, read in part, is TGTGCCAGCAGTTCCGGACAGCTTAATACG.

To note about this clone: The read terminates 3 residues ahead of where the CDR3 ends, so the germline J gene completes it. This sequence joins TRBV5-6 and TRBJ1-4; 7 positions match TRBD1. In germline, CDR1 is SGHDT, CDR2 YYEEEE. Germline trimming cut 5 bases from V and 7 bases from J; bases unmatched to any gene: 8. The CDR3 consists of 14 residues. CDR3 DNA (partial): TGTGCCAGCAGGGCGACAGGGCCCGGTGAAAAA. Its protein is CASRATGPGEK. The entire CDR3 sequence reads CASRATGPGEKLFF.

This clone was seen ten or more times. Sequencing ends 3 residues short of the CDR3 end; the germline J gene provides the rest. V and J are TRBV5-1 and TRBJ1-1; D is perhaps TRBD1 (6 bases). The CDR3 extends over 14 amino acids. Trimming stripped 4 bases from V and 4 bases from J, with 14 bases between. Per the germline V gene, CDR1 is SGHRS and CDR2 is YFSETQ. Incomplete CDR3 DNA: TGCGCCAGCAGCGGAACAGGGACGAGCACTGAA. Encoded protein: CASSGTGTSTE. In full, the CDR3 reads CASSGTGTSTEAFF.

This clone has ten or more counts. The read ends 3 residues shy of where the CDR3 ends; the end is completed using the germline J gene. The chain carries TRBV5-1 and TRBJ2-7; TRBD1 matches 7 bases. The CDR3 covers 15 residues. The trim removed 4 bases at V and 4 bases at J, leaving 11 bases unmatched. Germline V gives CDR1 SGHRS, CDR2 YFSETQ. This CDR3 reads CASSRQTGMTYEQYF. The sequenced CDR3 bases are TGCGCCAGCAGCCGACAGACAGGGATGACGTACGAG.

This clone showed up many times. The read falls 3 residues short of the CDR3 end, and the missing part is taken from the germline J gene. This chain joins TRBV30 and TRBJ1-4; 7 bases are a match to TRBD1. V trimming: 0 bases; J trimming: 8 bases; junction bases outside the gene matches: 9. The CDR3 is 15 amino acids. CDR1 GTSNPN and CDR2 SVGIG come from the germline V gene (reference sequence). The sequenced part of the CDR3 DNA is TGTGCCTGGAGTGTACTAGGGGGCATCGGGGAAAAA. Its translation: CAWSVLGGIGEK. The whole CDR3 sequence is CAWSVLGGIGEKLFF.

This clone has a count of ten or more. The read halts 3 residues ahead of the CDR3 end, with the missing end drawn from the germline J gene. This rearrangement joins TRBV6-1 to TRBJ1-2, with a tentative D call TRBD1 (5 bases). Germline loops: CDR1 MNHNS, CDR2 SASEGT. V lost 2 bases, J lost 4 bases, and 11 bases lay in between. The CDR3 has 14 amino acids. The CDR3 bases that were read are TGTGCCAGCAGTGAATTCAGGGTGGGCTATGGC. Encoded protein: CASSEFRVGYG. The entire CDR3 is CASSEFRVGYGYTF.

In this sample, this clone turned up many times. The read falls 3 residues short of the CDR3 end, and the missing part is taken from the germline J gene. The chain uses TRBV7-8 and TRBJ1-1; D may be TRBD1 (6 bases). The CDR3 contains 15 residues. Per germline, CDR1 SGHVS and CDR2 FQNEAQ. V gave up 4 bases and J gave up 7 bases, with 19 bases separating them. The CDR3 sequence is CASSSQGGRGGEAFF. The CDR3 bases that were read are TGTGCCAGCAGCTCGCAGGGAGGGAGGGGGGGTGAA.

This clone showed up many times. The CDR3 reads CASSQDGASGGYTDTQYF. The sequenced part of the CDR3 DNA is TGTGCCAGCAGCCAAGATGGGGCTAGCGGGGGTTACACAGATACG. This rearrangement joins TRBV4-2 to TRBJ2-3, with TRBD2 identical over 10 bases. The read ends 3 residues shy of where the CDR3 ends; the end is completed using the germline J gene. The CDR3 has 18 residues. Germline values: CDR1 LGHNA, CDR2 YNFKEQ. The V and J ends lost 0 bases and 2 bases, in that order; junction bases with no gene match: 8.

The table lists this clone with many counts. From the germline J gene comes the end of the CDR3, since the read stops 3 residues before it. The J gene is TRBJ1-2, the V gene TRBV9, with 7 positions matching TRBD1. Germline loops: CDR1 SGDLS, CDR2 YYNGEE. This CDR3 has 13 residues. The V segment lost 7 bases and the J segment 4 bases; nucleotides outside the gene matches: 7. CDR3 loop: CASAGTVLYGYTF. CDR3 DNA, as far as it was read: TGTGCCAGCGCCGGGACAGTTCTCTATGGC.

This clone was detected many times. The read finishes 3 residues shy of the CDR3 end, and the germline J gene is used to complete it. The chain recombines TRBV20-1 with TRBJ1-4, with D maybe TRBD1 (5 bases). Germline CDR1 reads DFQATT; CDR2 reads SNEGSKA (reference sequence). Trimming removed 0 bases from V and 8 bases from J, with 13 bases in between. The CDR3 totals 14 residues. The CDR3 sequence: CSARDSQGGEKLFF. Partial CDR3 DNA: TGCAGTGCTAGAGATTCCCAGGGTGGAGAAAAA.

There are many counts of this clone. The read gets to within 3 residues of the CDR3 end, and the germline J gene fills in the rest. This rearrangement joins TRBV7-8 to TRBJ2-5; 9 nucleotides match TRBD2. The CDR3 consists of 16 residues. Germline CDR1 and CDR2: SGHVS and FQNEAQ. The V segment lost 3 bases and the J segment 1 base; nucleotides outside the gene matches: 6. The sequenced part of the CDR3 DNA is TGTGCCAGCAGCTTGCACCAGCGGGGGGCCCAAGAGACC. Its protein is CASSLHQRGAQET. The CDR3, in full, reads CASSLHQRGAQETQYF. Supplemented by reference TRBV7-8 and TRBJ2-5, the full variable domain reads GAGVSQSPRYKVAKRGQDVALRCDPISGHVSLFWYQQALGQGPEFLTYFQNEAQLDKSGLPSDRFFAERPEGSVSTLKIQRTQQEDSAVYLCASSLHQRGAQETQYFGPGTRLLVL.

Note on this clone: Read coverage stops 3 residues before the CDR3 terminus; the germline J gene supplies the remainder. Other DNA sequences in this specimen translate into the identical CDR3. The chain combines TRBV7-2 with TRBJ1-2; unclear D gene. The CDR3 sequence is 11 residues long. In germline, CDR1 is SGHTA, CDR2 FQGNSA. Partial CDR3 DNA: TGTGCCAGCAGCTTAGCCTACGAC. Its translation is CASSLAYD. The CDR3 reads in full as CASSLAYDYTF.

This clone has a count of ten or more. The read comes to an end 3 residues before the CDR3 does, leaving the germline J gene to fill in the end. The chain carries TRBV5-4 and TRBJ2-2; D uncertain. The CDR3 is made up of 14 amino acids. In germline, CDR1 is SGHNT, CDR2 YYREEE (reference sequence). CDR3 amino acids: CASSLGLSNEKLFF. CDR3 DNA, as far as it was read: TGTGCCAGCAGCTTGGGACTCTCCAATGAAAAG.

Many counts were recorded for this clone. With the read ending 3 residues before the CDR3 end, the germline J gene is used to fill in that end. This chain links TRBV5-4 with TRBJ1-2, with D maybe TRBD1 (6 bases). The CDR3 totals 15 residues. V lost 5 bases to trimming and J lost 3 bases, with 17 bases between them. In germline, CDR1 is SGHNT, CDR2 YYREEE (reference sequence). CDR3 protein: CASSRPGSGDYGYTF. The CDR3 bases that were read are TGTGCCAGCAGTCGCCCCGGGTCAGGGGACTATGGC.

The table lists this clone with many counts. Here the CDR3 reads CAWSVLDRNYEQYF. The CDR3 DNA, read in part, is TGTGCCTGGAGTGTACTAGACAGGAACTACGAG. The J gene is TRBJ2-7, the V gene TRBV30, with a possible D match to TRBD1 (6 bases). The read gets to within 3 residues of the CDR3 end, and the germline J gene fills in the rest. CDR1 is GTSNPN, CDR2 SVGIG, per germline (reference sequence). Trimming stripped 0 bases from V and 3 bases from J, with 12 bases between. The CDR3 covers 14 residues.

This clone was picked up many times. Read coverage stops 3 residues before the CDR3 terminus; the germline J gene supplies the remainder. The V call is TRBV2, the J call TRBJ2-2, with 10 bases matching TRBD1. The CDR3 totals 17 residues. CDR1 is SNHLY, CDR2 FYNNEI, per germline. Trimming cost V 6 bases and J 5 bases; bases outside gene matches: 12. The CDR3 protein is CASSGSVGTGETGELFF. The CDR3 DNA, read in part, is TGTGCCAGCAGCGGATCCGTTGGGACAGGGGAGACCGGGGAG.

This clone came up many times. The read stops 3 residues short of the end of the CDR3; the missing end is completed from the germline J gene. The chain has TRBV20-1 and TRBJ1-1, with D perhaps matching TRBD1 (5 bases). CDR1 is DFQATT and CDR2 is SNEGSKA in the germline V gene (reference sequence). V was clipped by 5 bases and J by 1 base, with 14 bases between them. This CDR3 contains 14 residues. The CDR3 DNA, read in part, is TGCAGTGCTCCATGGGGGGGGTCGAACACTGAA. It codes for CSAPWGGSNTE. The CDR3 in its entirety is CSAPWGGSNTEAFF.

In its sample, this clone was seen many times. Here the CDR3 reads CASSYSKGLLNTEAFF. The CDR3 DNA, read in part, is TGTGCCAGCAGTTACTCGAAAGGTTTATTGAACACTGAA. The chain links TRBV6-2 or TRBV6-3 to TRBJ1-1, with D unclear. The read comes to an end 3 residues before the CDR3 does, leaving the germline J gene to fill in the end. The CDR3 has 16 residues. CDR1 is MNHEY, CDR2 SVGEGT, per germline. The V end lost 0 bases, the J end lost 0 bases, and 11 bases lay between the germline ends.

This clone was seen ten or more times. CDR3 DNA, as far as it was read: TGCAGTGCTAGAGATGGGGGGCGGGGGTCGTACGAG. Residues: CSARDGGRGSYE. The entire CDR3 reads CSARDGGRGSYEQYF. This chain links TRBV20-1 with TRBJ2-7; a possible D gene is TRBD2 (7 bases). The missing CDR3 end, 3 residues past where the read stops, is filled in from the germline J gene. CDR1 DFQATT and CDR2 SNEGSKA come from the germline V gene (reference sequence). There are 15 residues in the CDR3. Trimming removed 0 bases at V and 4 bases at J, with 16 bases between.

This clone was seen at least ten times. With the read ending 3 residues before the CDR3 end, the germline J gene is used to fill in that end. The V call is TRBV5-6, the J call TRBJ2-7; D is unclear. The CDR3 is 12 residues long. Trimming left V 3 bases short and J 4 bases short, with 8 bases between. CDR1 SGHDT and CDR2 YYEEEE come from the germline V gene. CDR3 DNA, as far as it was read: TGTGCCAGCAGCTCCCACAATTACGAG. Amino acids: CASSSHNYE. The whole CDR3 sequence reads CASSSHNYEQYF.

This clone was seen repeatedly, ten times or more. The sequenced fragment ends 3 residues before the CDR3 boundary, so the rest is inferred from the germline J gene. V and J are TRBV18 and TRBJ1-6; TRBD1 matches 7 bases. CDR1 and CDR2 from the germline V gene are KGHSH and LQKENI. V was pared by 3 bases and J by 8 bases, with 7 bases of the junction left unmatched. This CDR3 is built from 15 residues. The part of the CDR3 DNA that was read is TGTGCCAGCTCACCCCTGACAGGGTTGGATTCACCC. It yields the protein CASSPLTGLDSP. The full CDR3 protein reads CASSPLTGLDSPLHF.

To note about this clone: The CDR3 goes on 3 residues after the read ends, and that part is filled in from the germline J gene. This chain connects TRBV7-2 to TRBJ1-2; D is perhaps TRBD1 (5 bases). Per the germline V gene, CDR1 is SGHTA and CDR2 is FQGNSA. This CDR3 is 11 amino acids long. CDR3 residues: CASSSGLRYTF. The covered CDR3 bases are TGTGCCAGCAGCTCGGGACTACGC.

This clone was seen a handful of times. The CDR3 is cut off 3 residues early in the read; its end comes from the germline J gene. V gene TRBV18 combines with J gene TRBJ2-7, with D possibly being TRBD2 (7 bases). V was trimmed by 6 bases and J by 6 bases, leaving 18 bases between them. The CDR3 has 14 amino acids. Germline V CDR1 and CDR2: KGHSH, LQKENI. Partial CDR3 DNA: TGTGCCAGCTCTCGGTCGGGGGGCGGGTCCGAG. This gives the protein CASSRSGGGSE. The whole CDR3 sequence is CASSRSGGGSEQYF.